The rows below give T cell receptor beta chains drawn from one sample of a study of T-cell memory formation after mild COVID-19. TCRdb processed the 5' RACE reads anew with MiXCR; each CDR3 protein has one entry. This table has about 45,000 distinct CDR3 sequences, less than 9.5% appearing once. Sequenced input: PBMCs or a T cell subset sorted from them (not recorded which). These receptors were obtained from an adult woman who had mild COVID-19 (a few samples of this study predate the infection). Cell type and time point are not known. Each CDR3 is given with its conserved first and last residue. The order of the fields is CDR3 protein, CDR3 DNA, clone size, J gene, V gene, D gene. A D gene is named only where the DNA matches it firmly. For some rows the clone size is stated as once, few or many, or as a class when expanded; others skip it.

CSAGSGRATDTQYF,TGCAGTGCGGGGAGCGGGAGGGCCACAGATACGCAGTATTTT,many,TRBJ2-3,TRBV20-1,TRBD2
CASSLQKNQPQHF,TGTGCCAGCAGCTTACAAAAAAATCAGCCCCAGCATTTT,many,TRBJ1-5,TRBV7-2,-
CASSSHPGTGGMSSYEQYF,TGTGCCAGCAGCTCTCACCCCGGGACAGGGGGTATGAGCTCCTACGAGCAGTACTTC,few,TRBJ2-7,TRBV11-3,TRBD1
CASSNRDPNTGELFF,TGTGCCAGCAGTAACCGGGACCCTAACACCGGGGAGCTGTTTTTT,-,TRBJ2-2,TRBV12-3/TRBV12-4,-
CASSQDDRSGSYEQYF,TGCGCCAGCAGCCAAGACGACAGGAGTGGCTCCTACGAGCAGTACTTC,many,TRBJ2-7,TRBV4-1,-
CASSLVEGRDGYTF,TGTGCCAGCAGCTTAGTTGAGGGGCGCGATGGCTACACCTTC,-,TRBJ1-2,TRBV7-8,-
CSARDSPGTGGREQYF,TGCAGTGCTAGAGATTCCCCCGGGACAGGGGGTCGAGAGCAGTACTTC,few,TRBJ2-7,TRBV20-1,TRBD1
CSVRGSGYTF,TGCAGCGTGAGGGGGAGCGGCTACACCTTC,-,TRBJ1-2,TRBV29-1,-
CSARGRGRVYHEQYF,TGCAGTGCTAGAGGCAGGGGGCGAGTCTATCACGAGCAGTACTTC,few,TRBJ2-7,TRBV20-1,TRBD1
CASSYRGAGSSGANVLTF,TGTGCCAGCTCATACCGAGGCGCGGGGAGCTCTGGGGCCAACGTCCTGACTTTC,few,TRBJ2-6,TRBV6-2/TRBV6-3,-
CAWIRRGYNEQFF,TGTGCCTGGATCCGAAGGGGATACAATGAGCAGTTCTTC,few,TRBJ2-1,TRBV30,-
CASSSQRESYNEQFF,TGTGCCAGCAGCTCTCAGCGGGAGTCCTACAATGAGCAGTTCTTC,medium-sized,TRBJ2-1,TRBV13,TRBD2
CASSLTGPTGISTQYF,TGTGCCAGCAGTTTAACAGGACCGACGGGGATTAGTACGCAGTATTTT,many,TRBJ2-3,TRBV27,-
CASSATQGRTQHF,TGTGCCAGCTCAGCCACCCAGGGGCGGACCCAGCATTTT,-,TRBJ1-5,TRBV18,-
CASSSRTSGGWNEQFF,TGTGCCAGCAGCTCTAGGACTAGCGGAGGCTGGAATGAGCAGTTCTTC,few,TRBJ2-1,TRBV7-3,TRBD2
CSARGNTGSGYTF,TGCAGTGCTAGGGGCAACACGGGGAGTGGCTACACCTTC,few,TRBJ1-2,TRBV20-1,-
CASSADGQGRNEQYF,TGTGCCAGCAGCGCTGACGGACAGGGTCGGAACGAGCAGTACTTC,few,TRBJ2-7,TRBV9,TRBD1
CATSTAGYQPQHF,TGTGCCACCAGCACCGCGGGTTACCAGCCCCAGCATTTT,many,TRBJ1-5,TRBV15,-
CSARPGPREEDTQYF,TGCAGTGCCAGACCGGGCCCCCGCGAGGAAGATACGCAGTATTTT,few,TRBJ2-3,TRBV20-1,-
CASSLARREQYF,TGTGCCAGCAGCTTAGCGCGACGGGAGCAGTACTTC,many,TRBJ2-7,TRBV7-4,-
CASSPTAGVGNTIYF,TGTGCCAGCAGCCCCACGGCAGGGGTAGGAAACACCATATATTTT,-,TRBJ1-3,TRBV7-3,-
CAISESAWGRRTDTQYF,TGTGCCATCAGTGAGTCGGCATGGGGACGCCGCACAGATACGCAGTATTTT,few,TRBJ2-3,TRBV10-3,-
CATSGVLNTGELFF,TGTGCCACCAGTGGAGTACTCAACACCGGGGAGCTGTTTTTT,many,TRBJ2-2,TRBV24-1,-
CASKQGLAVTDTQYF,TGTGCCAGTAAGCAGGGACTAGCGGTGACAGATACGCAGTATTTT,medium-sized,TRBJ2-3,TRBV3-1,TRBD2
CASTPWQRATDTQYF,TGCGCCAGCACCCCTTGGCAGAGAGCCACAGATACGCAGTATTTT,few,TRBJ2-3,TRBV5-1,-
CASSSRLAGQNTDTQYF,TGTGCCAGCAGCTCCAGACTAGCGGGGCAGAACACAGATACGCAGTATTTT,many,TRBJ2-3,TRBV7-6,TRBD2
CSAPNRGQGTDTQYF,TGCAGTGCTCCCAACCGAGGACAGGGCACAGATACGCAGTATTTT,many,TRBJ2-3,TRBV20-1,TRBD1
CAWAERVTANTEAFF,TGTGCCTGGGCCGAGAGGGTGACAGCGAACACTGAAGCTTTCTTT,few,TRBJ1-1,TRBV30,-
CASRPGLEVYNEQFF,TGTGCCAGCAGGCCTGGACTAGAGGTCTACAATGAGCAGTTCTTC,many,TRBJ2-1,TRBV5-4,TRBD2
CATSSPLAGELDTQYF,TGTGCCACCAGTTCCCCACTAGCGGGAGAATTAGATACGCAGTATTTT,-,TRBJ2-3,TRBV24-1,TRBD2
CSARMSGASGELFF,TGCAGTGCTAGAATGAGCGGGGCGAGCGGGGAGCTGTTTTTT,many,TRBJ2-2,TRBV20-1,TRBD2
CASSSDTIGGTQYF,TGTGCCAGCAGCTCGGACACTATAGGGGGTACGCAGTATTTT,many,TRBJ2-3,TRBV11-3,-
CASSLQGVGTGELFF,TGCGCCAGCAGCTTGCAGGGGGTCGGCACCGGGGAGCTGTTTTTT,many,TRBJ2-2,TRBV5-1,TRBD1
CASSQRQVLYSGANVLTF,TGTGCCAGCAGCCAGAGACAGGTCCTCTACTCTGGGGCCAACGTCCTGACTTTC,-,TRBJ2-6,TRBV7-9,-
CASRPLAGGIYEQFF,TGTGCCAGCAGACCTCTAGCGGGGGGTATCTATGAGCAGTTCTTC,-,TRBJ2-1,TRBV12-3/TRBV12-4,TRBD2
CASRGPETQYF,TGTGCCAGCAGAGGGCCGGAGACCCAGTACTTC,medium-sized,TRBJ2-5,TRBV6-6,-
CASIQQGSGNEQYF,TGTGCCAGCATCCAACAGGGGAGCGGGAACGAGCAGTACTTC,many,TRBJ2-7,TRBV6-6,-
CASSVEASGGETQYF,TGTGCCAGCAGCGTAGAAGCCTCGGGGGGGGAGACCCAGTACTTC,many,TRBJ2-5,TRBV9,TRBD2
CASSLQRDTQYF,TGTGCCAGCAGCCTCCAGCGGGATACGCAGTATTTT,few,TRBJ2-3,TRBV3-1,-
CASSQDHPGTSGIDEQFF,TGCGCCAGCAGCCAAGATCATCCAGGGACTAGCGGGATCGATGAGCAGTTCTTC,many,TRBJ2-1,TRBV4-3,TRBD2